The 21 T cell receptor beta chains reported below all come from one sample, sequenced in a study of shared clonotypes between healthy human individuals. Clones were read by immunoSEQ multiplex PCR, and TCRdb kept only the in-frame ones, dropping some. This repertoire shows about 1 million clones, around 82% found once; its top ten account for around 0.47%. Material for sequencing was memory CD4+ T cells from PBMCs. Described subset: CD45RA-negative fraction. Receptor source: a young man in good health. Some clones in this sample may be carry-over from other donors' samples.

The rearrangement joins TRBV4-3 to TRBJ2-7, with D perhaps matching TRBD1 (5 bases). The CDR3 covers 13 residues. Looked up from germline, CDR1 is LGHNA and CDR2 is YSLEER. Trimming removed 2 bases at V and 5 bases at J, with 10 bases between. CDR3 sequence (DNA): TGCGCCAGCAGCCAACAGGGTATCGACGAGCAGTACTTC. This codes for CASSQQGIDEQYF.

The chain recombines TRBV19 with TRBJ2-7; TRBD2 matches 7 bases. Germline CDR1 LNHDA, CDR2 SQIVND (reference sequence). The CDR3 totals 15 residues. V lost 4 bases and J lost 6; bases outside the gene matches: 12. DNA for the CDR3: TGTGCCAGTAGTACCCTCAGCGGGGCACCCCCCGAGCAGTACTTC. Protein sequence: CASSTLSGAPPEQYF.

This clone was seen a handful of times. The chain joins TRBV2 to TRBJ1-4; D gene ambiguous. V dropped 4 bases and J dropped 7 bases, with 10 bases sitting between them. There are 13 residues in the CDR3. Germline CDR1 reads SNHLY; CDR2 reads FYNNEI. The CDR3: CASSAGEAEKLFF. The CDR3, as DNA: TGTGCCAGCAGTGCTGGGGAAGCTGAAAAACTGTTTTTT.

This chain joins TRBV28 and TRBJ1-1; TRBD1 agrees at 9 bases. The V segment lost 8 bases and the J segment 5 bases; nucleotides outside the gene matches: 9. The CDR3 runs to 14 residues. CDR1 is MDHEN, CDR2 SYDVKM, per germline. In DNA, the CDR3 is TGTGCCAGCGGGACAGGGTTGAGAAGGACTGAAGCTTTCTTT. Encoded protein: CASGTGLRRTEAFF.

The chain has TRBV29-1 and TRBJ2-5; D might be TRBD2 (5 bases). Trimming removed 5 bases at V and 4 bases at J, with 11 bases between. The germline CDR1 and CDR2 sequences are SQVTM and ANQGSEA. CDR3 size: 12 residues. The CDR3, as DNA: TGCAGCGTTTTACTAGTAGGAGAGACCCAGTACTTC. Translating gives CSVLLVGETQYF.

The chain is built from TRBV7-9 and TRBJ1-5, with D uncertain. Trimming left V 5 bases short and J 4 bases short, with 15 bases between. Per germline, CDR1 SEHNR and CDR2 FQNEAQ (reference sequence). The CDR3 runs to 15 residues. In DNA form, the CDR3 reads TGTGCCAGCAGCCTGTTAGACGGAGGGAATCAGCCCCAGCATTTT. Translating it yields CASSLLDGGNQPQHF.

Details on this clone: This specimen includes other DNA sequences encoding the same CDR3. The chain is built from TRBV28 and TRBJ2-2, with D possibly TRBD2 on 6 matching bases. Germline values: CDR1 MDHEN, CDR2 SYDVKM. The CDR3 is made up of 14 amino acids. The V end was cut by 6 bases, the J end by 5 bases, with 13 bases between. DNA of the CDR3: TGTGCCAGCAGCCCGGGACTCAATACCGGGGAGCTGTTTTTT. Protein product: CASSPGLNTGELFF.

The J gene is TRBJ1-1, the V gene TRBV2, with 7 bases aligning to TRBD1. V lost 11 bases to trimming and J lost 2 bases; unmatched junction nucleotides: 5. This CDR3 is built from 12 residues. The germline V gene has CDR1 SNHLY and CDR2 FYNNEI. The CDR3 loop is CAGRDSNTEAFF. The CDR3 bases are TGTGCCGGCCGGGACAGCAACACTGAAGCTTTCTTT.

This clone has at least ten counts. This sequence joins TRBV29-1 and TRBJ1-2; D perhaps matches TRBD1 (6 bases). Between the trimmed V and J ends, which lost 7 bases and 6 bases, there was a span of 15 bases. From germline, CDR1 is SQVTM and CDR2 ANQGSEA. This CDR3 spans 12 amino acids. The CDR3 sequence is CSARDTGHGYTF. The CDR3 nucleotides read TGCAGCGCCCGGGACACCGGTCATGGCTACACCTTC.

The J gene is TRBJ2-5, the V gene TRBV9; 9 bases are a match to TRBD1. CDR1 is SGDLS, CDR2 YYNGEE, per germline. The trim removed 0 bases at V and 7 bases at J, leaving 7 bases unmatched. The CDR3 contains 15 residues. The DNA of the CDR3 is TGTGCCAGCAGCGTAGGGGGACAGGGCGGTTGGACCCAGTACTTC. Translation gives CASSVGGQGGWTQYF.

V usage is TRBV9 and J usage is TRBJ2-1; D ambiguous. Germline V gene lookup returns CDR1 SGDLS and CDR2 YYNGEE. The CDR3 loop spans 14 amino acids. The V and J ends lost 4 bases and 3 bases respectively, with 11 bases between them. CDR3 in DNA: TGTGCCAGCAGCCCACGCGACCTCTACAATGAGCAGTTCTTC. It encodes CASSPRDLYNEQFF.

This clone was detected a few times. This chain joins TRBV19 and TRBJ1-1, with TRBD1 as a possible D gene (5 bases). Between the trimmed V and J ends, which lost 4 bases and 5 bases, there was a span of 14 bases. The germline V gene encodes CDR1 LNHDA and CDR2 SQIVND (reference sequence). The CDR3 sequence is 14 residues long. The CDR3 region has the DNA TGTGCCAGTAGTAGGGGACGGGTGGGGACTGAAGCTTTCTTT. As protein: CASSRGRVGTEAFF.

The chain carries TRBV28 and TRBJ2-7; a possible D gene is TRBD1 (6 bases). Per germline, CDR1 MDHEN and CDR2 SYDVKM. Trimming left V 6 bases short and J 6 bases short, with 12 bases between. This CDR3 contains 12 residues. This CDR3 is CASRAGDGEQYF. The CDR3 coding sequence is TGTGCCAGCAGGGCAGGGGACGGCGAGCAGTACTTC.

The chain links TRBV19 to TRBJ1-2; perhaps TRBD1 as D (5 bases). The CDR3 runs 13 residues. Germline V gene sequence: CDR1 LNHDA, CDR2 SQIVND (reference sequence). Trimming took off 5 bases at V and 0 bases at J, with 7 bases between the two ends. CDR3 sequence reads: CASSPQANYGYTF. The CDR3 coding sequence is TGTGCCAGTAGTCCACAGGCTAACTATGGCTACACCTTC.

The chain uses TRBV7-6 and TRBJ2-1; TRBD2 agrees at 8 bases. The CDR3 extends over 16 amino acids. V lost 1 base to trimming and J lost 8 bases; unmatched junction nucleotides: 10. Germline V gene sequence: CDR1 SGHVS, CDR2 FNYEAQ. This CDR3 is CASSLGSVAGRDEQFF. CDR3 DNA sequence: TGTGCCAGCAGCTTAGGTTCAGTAGCGGGAAGAGATGAGCAGTTCTTC.

This clone came up once. The rearrangement uses TRBV18 and TRBJ2-4; D might be TRBD1 (6 bases). The CDR3 is made up of 15 amino acids. V dropped 6 bases and J dropped 0 bases, with 12 bases sitting between them. Germline V lookup: CDR1 KGHSH, CDR2 LQKENI. CDR3 nucleotide sequence: TGTGCCAGCTCGGACAGAAAATTAGCCAAAAACATTCAGTACTTC. It codes for CASSDRKLAKNIQYF. Full variable domain (missing parts from reference TRBV18 and TRBJ2-4): NAGVMQNPRHLVRRRGQEARLRCSPMKGHSHVYWYRQLPEEGLKFMVYLQKENIIDESGMPKERFSAEFPKEGPSILRIQQVVRGDSAAYFCASSDRKLAKNIQYFGAGTRLSVL.

The chain joins TRBV9 to TRBJ2-7; TRBD1 might be the D (5 bases). The CDR3 is 14 amino acids. The V and J ends lost 0 bases and 5 bases respectively, with 12 bases between them. Germline V gene lookup returns CDR1 SGDLS and CDR2 YYNGEE. The DNA of the CDR3 is TGTGCCAGCAGCGTAGTAGGGGTTGGTGACGAGCAGTACTTC. Translating it yields CASSVVGVGDEQYF.

In this sample, this clone turned up a few times. The chain recombines TRBV2 with TRBJ1-1; 8 nucleotides match TRBD1. The CDR3 has 13 residues. Germline CDR1 and CDR2: SNHLY and FYNNEI. V lost 4 bases to trimming and J lost 11 bases; unmatched junction nucleotides: 9. CDR3 sequence reads: CASSGQGPPGAFF. The CDR3 coding sequence is TGTGCCAGCAGTGGACAGGGGCCGCCGGGGGCTTTCTTT.

This clone was counted between two and nine times. The chain is built from TRBV30 and TRBJ2-5; the match to TRBD1 covers 7 bases. Gene TRBJ2-7 matches the end of the DNA better, so the J call may be wrong. Germline V gene data show CDR1 as GTSNPN and CDR2 as SVGIG (reference sequence). The CDR3 extends over 13 amino acids. This CDR3 is CAWMPGGAYEQYF. Here the CDR3 DNA reads TGTGCCTGGATGCCAGGGGGTGCGTACGAGCAGTACTTC.

J is TRBJ1-5 and V is TRBV5-8; no firm D call. From germline, CDR1 is SGHTS and CDR2 YDEGEE. V lost 4 bases, J lost 0 bases, and 11 bases lay in between. The CDR3 has 15 amino acids. In DNA, the CDR3 is TGTGCCAGCAGCACGGGGAGGTATAGCAATCAGCCCCAGCATTTT. This gives the protein CASSTGRYSNQPQHF.

The J gene is TRBJ2-5, the V gene TRBV30; D is unresolved. In germline, CDR1 is GTSNPN, CDR2 SVGIG (reference sequence). The CDR3 length is 14 residues. Trimming pared 0 bases from V and 1 base from J, leaving 9 bases between. This CDR3 is CAWSVGSAQETQYF. The DNA for the CDR3 is TGTGCCTGGAGTGTCGGCAGCGCCCAAGAGACCCAGTACTTC.